This T cell receptor (beta chain) came from a study of T-cell memory formation after mild COVID-19. TCRdb called the 5' RACE reads again in MiXCR, with one record for every CDR3 protein. The sample lists 400,000 or so distinct CDR3 sequences, 20% occurring once. V was cut by 0 bases and J by 0 bases, with 14 bases left in between. The CDR3 is 18 amino acids. The germline gives CDR1 LGHNA, CDR2 YSLEER. The chain couples TRBV4-3 to TRBJ1-4; no clear D gene. This clonotype originated in an adult woman who had mild COVID-19 (a few samples of this study predate the infection). Cell type and time point are not known. Sequenced: PBMCs or a T cell subset sorted from them (not recorded which). In nucleotides, the CDR3 is TGCGCCAGCAGCCAAGATCTGGCGGCACCCGCAACTAATGAAAAACTGTTTTTT. This encodes CASSQDLAAPATNEKLFF.